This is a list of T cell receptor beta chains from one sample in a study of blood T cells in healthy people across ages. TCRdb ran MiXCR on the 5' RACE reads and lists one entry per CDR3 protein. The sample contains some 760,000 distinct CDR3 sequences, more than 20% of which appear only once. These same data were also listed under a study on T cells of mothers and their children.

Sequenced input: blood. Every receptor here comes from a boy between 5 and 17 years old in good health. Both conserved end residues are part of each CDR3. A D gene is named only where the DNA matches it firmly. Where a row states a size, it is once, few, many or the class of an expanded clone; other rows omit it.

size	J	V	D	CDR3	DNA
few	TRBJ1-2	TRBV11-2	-	CASSPELGPGYTF	TGTGCCAGCAGCCCTGAATTGGGTCCGGGCTACACCTTC
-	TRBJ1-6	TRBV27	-	CASSLGGTSSPLHF	TGTGCCAGCAGTTTAGGCGGGACGAGTTCACCCCTCCACTTT
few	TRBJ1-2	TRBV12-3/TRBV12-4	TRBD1	CASSLQGARNGYTF	TGTGCCAGCAGCCTCCAGGGGGCGAGGAATGGCTACACCTTC
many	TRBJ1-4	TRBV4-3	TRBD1	CASSPGVGTGNLGTNEKLFF	TGCGCCAGCAGTCCCGGGGTCGGGACAGGGAACCTTGGAACTAATGAAAAACTGTTTTTT
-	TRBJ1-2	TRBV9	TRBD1	CASSANSQGVYYGYTF	TGTGCCAGCAGCGCCAATTCCCAGGGGGTCTACTATGGCTACACCTTC
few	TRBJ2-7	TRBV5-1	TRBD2	CASSLGGLADYEQYF	TGCGCCAGCAGCTTGGGGGGACTAGCGGACTACGAGCAGTACTTC
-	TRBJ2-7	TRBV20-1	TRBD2	CSASLAGISYEQYF	TGCAGTGCTTCCCTAGCGGGAATCTCCTATGAGCAGTACTTC
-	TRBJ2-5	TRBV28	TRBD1	CASSWDSPQEAQYF	TGTGCCAGCAGCTGGGACAGCCCTCAAGAGGCCCAGTACTTC
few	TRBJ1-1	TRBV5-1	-	CASSLPQNTEAFF	TGCGCCAGCAGCTTGCCTCAGAACACTGAAGCTTTCTTT
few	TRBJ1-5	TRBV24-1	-	CATSARRNTPQHF	TGTGCCACCAGTGCCCGCCGAAACACGCCCCAGCATTTT
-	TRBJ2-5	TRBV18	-	CASSREVAPGTQYF	TGTGCCAGCTCACGGGAGGTGGCTCCTGGGACCCAGTACTTC
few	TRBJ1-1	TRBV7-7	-	CASSLARGAEAFF	TGTGCTAGCAGCTTAGCCCGTGGGGCTGAAGCTTTCTTT
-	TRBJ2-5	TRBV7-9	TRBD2	CASRPPSGKVYQETQYF	TGTGCCAGCAGACCCCCTAGCGGGAAAGTGTACCAAGAGACCCAGTACTTC
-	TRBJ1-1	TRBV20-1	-	CSATAGNTEAFF	TGCAGTGCCACCGCGGGGAACACTGAAGCTTTCTTT
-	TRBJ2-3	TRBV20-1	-	CSASIDTQYF	TGCAGTGCTAGCATAGATACGCAGTATTTT
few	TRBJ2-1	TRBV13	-	CASSWNRGAGQLIYNEQFF	TGTGCCAGCAGCTGGAATAGGGGGGCGGGACAGCTGATCTACAATGAGCAGTTCTTC
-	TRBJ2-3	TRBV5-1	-	CASSLVPGDDTQYF	TGCGCCAGCAGCTTGGTTCCAGGGGACGATACGCAGTATTTT
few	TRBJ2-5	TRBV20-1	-	CSALPDPARAFQETQYF	TGCAGTGCCCTACCCGATCCGGCCAGGGCCTTCCAAGAGACCCAGTACTTC
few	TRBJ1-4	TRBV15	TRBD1	CATSQTVRGNEKLFF	TGTGCCACCAGCCAAACGGTCAGGGGGAATGAAAAACTGTTTTTT
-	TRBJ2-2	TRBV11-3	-	CASSPGQSTGELFF	TGTGCCAGCAGCCCAGGACAGAGCACCGGGGAGCTGTTTTTT
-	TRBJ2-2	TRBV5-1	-	CASSTGDHTGELFF	TGCGCCAGCAGTACCGGGGATCACACCGGGGAGCTGTTTTTT
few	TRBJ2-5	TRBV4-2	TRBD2	CASSQEGAGVPETQYF	TGTGCCAGCAGCCAAGAAGGAGCGGGAGTCCCTGAGACCCAGTACTTC
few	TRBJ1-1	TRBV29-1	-	CSLQPEVGGITEAFF	TGCAGCCTTCAACCCGAGGTGGGGGGAATCACTGAAGCTTTCTTT